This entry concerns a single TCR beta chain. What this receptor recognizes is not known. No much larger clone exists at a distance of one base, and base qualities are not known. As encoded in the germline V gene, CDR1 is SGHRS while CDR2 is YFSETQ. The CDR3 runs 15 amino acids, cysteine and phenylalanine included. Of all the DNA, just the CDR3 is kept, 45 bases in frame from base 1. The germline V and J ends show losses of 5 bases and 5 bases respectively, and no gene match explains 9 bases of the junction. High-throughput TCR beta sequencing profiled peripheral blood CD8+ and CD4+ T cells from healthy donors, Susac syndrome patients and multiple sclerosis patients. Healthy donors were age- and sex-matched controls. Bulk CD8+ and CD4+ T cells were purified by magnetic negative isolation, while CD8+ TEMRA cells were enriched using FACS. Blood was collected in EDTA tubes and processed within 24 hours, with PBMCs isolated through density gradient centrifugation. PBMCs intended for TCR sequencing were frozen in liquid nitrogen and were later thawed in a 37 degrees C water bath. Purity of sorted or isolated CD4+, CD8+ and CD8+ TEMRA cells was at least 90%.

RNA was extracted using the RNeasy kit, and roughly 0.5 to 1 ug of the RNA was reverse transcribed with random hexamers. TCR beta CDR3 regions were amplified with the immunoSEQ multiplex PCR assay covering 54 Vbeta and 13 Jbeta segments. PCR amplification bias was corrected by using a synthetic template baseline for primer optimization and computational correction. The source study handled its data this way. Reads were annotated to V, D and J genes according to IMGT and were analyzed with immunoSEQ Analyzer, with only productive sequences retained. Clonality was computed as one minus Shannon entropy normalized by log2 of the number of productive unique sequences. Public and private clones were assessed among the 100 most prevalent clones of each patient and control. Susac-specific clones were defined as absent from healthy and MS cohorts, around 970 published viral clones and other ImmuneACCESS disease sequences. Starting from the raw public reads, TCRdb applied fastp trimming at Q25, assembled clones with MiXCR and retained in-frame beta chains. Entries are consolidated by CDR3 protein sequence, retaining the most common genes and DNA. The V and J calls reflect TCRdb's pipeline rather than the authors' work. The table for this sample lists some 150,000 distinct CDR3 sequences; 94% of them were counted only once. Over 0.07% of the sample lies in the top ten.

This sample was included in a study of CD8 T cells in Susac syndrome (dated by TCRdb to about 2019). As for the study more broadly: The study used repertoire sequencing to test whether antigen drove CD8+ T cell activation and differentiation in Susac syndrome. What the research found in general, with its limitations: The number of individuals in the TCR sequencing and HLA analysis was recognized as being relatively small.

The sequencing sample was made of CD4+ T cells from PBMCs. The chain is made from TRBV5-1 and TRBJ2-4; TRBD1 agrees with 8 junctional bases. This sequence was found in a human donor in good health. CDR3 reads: CASSFQTGAQNIQYF. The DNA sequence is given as TGCGCCAGCAGTTTTCAGACAGGGGCACAAAACATTCAGTACTTC.